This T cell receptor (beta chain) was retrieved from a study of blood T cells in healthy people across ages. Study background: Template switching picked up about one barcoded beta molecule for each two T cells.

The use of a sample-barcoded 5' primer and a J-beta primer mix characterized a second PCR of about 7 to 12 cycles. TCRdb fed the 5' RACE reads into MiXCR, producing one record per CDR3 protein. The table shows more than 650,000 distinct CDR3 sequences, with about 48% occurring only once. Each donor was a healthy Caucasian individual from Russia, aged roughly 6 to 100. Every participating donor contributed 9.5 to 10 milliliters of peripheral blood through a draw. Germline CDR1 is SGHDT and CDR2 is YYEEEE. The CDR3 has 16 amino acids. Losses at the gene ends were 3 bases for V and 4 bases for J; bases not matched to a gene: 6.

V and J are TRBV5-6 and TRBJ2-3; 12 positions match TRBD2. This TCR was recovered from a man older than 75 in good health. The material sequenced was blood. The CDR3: CASSSARLAGADTQYF. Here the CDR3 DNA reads TGTGCCAGCAGCTCCGCGAGACTAGCGGGAGCAGATACGCAGTATTTT.